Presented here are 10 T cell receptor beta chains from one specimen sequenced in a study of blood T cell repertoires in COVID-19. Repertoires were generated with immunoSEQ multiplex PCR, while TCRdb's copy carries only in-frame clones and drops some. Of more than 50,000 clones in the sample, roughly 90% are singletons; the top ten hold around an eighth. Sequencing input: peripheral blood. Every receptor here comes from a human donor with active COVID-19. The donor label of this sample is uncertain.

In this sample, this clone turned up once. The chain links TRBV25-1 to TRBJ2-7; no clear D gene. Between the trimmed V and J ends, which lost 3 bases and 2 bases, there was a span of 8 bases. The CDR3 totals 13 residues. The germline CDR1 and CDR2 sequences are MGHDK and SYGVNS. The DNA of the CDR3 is TGTGCCAGCAGTGAGGGCATCCCCTACGAGCAGTACGTC. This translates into CASSEGIPYEQYV.

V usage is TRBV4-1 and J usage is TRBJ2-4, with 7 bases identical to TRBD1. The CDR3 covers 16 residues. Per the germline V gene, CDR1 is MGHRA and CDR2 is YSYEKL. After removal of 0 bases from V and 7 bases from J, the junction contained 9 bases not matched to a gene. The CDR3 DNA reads TGCGCCAGCAGCCAAGAGATGTCGACAGGGAATAACATTCAGTACTTC. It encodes CASSQEMSTGNNIQYF.

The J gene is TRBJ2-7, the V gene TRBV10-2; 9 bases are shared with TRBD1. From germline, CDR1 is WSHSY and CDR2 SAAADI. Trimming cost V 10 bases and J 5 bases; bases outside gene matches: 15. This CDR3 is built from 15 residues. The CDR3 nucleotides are TGCGCCACCCTTTCCGGGACAGGGAGGATCCACGAGCAGTACTTC. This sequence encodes CATLSGTGRIHEQYF.

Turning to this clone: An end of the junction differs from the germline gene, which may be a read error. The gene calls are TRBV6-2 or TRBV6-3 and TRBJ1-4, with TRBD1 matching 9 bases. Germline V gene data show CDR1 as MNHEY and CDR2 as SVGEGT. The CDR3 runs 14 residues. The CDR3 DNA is TGTGCCAGCAGCCCCGGACAGGGGAATGGAAAACTGTTTTTT. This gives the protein CASSPGQGNGKLFF.

CDR3 bases: TGTGCCAGCAGCCAAAGGGACAGATATACAGATACGCAGTATTTT. As protein: CASSQRDRYTDTQYF. The rearrangement links TRBV3-1 (or the pseudogene TRBV3-2) to TRBJ2-3, with 7 positions matching TRBD1. From germline, CDR1 is LGHDT and CDR2 YNNKEL (reference sequence). The junction had 5 bases not matched to a gene; V was cut back by 2 bases and J by 3 bases. CDR3 size: 15 residues.

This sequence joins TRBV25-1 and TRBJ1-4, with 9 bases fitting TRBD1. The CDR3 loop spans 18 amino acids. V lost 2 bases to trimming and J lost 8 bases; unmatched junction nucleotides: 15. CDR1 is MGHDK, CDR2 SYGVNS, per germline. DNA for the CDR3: TGTGCCAGCAGTGAACTTTTCCGAAAGACAGGGGGTCGGGAAAAACTGTTTTTT. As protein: CASSELFRKTGGREKLFF.

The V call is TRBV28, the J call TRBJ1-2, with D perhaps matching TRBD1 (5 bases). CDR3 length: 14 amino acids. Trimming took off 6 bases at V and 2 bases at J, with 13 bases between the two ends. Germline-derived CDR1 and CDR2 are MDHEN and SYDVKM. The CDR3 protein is CASRLGLTNYGYTF. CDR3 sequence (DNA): TGTGCCAGCAGACTGGGACTTACGAACTATGGCTACACCTTC.

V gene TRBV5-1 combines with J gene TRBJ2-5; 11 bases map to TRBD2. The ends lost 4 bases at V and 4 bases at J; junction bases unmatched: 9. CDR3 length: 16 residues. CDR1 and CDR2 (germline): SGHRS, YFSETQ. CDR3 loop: CASSRIAGGPGETQYF. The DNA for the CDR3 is TGCGCCAGCAGCCGAATAGCGGGAGGGCCGGGAGAGACCCAGTACTTC.

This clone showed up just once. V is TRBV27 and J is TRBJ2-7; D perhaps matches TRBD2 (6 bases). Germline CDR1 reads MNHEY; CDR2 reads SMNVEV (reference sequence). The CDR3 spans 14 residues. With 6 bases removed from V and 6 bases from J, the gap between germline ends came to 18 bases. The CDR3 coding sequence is TGTGCCAGCAGCCTGGAGGGGTTGGGTGGCGAGCAGTACTTC. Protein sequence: CASSLEGLGGEQYF.

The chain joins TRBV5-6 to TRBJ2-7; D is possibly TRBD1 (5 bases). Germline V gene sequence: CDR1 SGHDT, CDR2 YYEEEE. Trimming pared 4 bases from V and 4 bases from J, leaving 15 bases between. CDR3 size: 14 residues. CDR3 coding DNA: TGTGCCAGCAGCCGTCGGACATTGCTATACGAGCAGTACTTC. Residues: CASSRRTLLYEQYF.